This T cell receptor beta chain was observed in a study of early T cells in non-severe SARS-CoV-2 infection (dated by TCRdb to about 2021). With regard to the full study: Because TCR sequencing was done on bulk RNA from unsorted whole blood, the alpha and beta chains could not be paired.

This clonotype was recorded many times. Its antigen is still unknown. No much larger clone exists at a distance of one base, and base qualities are not known. Results and caveats for the whole study, not just this receptor: VDJdb matching was skewed toward anti-spike CD8 responses and likely underestimated virus-specific expansions, missing private and CD4 specificities.

Deletion took 8 bases off V and 5 bases off J, with a span of 10 bases between the germline ends. CDR1 is given as LGHDT and CDR2 as YNNKEL, both from the germline V gene (reference sequence). The CDR3 contains 11 residues, cysteine and phenylalanine counted. The entry retains the CDR3 DNA only, 33 bases that are in frame from base 1. Libraries were made using 5' RACE. Instrument used: NextSeq 500. The TCR library protocol attached unique molecular identifiers to individual cDNA molecules to correct for sequencing error and PCR bias. Sequencing covered both TCR alpha and beta chains, and within each sample the abundances of alpha and beta sequences were tightly co-correlated. Per the authors' processing: Decombinator V4 was used to annotate TCR sequences for V gene, J gene and CDR3. Expanded TCRs were defined as changing significantly between any two time points under a Poisson model with p below 0.0001. Abundances of TCRs were expressed as counts per million after normalisation to the total number of TCRs sequenced in each sample. TRAV1-2 paired with TRAJ12, TRAJ20 or TRAJ33 defined MAIT TCRs, while TRAV10 paired with TRAJ18 defined iNKT TCRs. VDJdb, accessed 1 November 2021, was searched for CMV, EBV and SARS-CoV-2 annotated TCRs, with TCRs annotated for multiple antigens excluded. Clones were called with MiXCR by TCRdb after fastp trimmed the public reads at Q25, and only in-frame beta chains were retained. When rows share a CDR3 protein, they turn into one entry using the most common DNA and genes. The authors' filters were not applied to this entry. The sample table holds tens of thousands of distinct CDR3 sequences, of which roughly 4.5% were seen once. Together, the top ten hold roughly 5.9% of the sample.

The study was a case-control design nested within a healthcare worker cohort in London, UK, with weekly nasopharyngeal swab PCR tests and blood sampling. Healthcare workers were enrolled in the week of the UK lockdown, from 23 to 31 March 2020, and were followed every week for up to roughly 15 weeks. The clonotype comes from an adult who was a healthcare worker with PCR-confirmed SARS-CoV-2 infection or an uninfected control (not recorded which). The sample consisted of whole blood. This chain joins TRBV3-1 to TRBJ2-7; TRBD2 is possibly the D segment (7 matching bases). The encoded CDR3 is CASRGADEQYF. The DNA sequence is given as TGTGCCAGCCGGGGGGCCGACGAGCAGTACTTC.